This T cell receptor beta chain was obtained from a study of shared clonotypes between healthy human individuals. Every subset's genomic DNA went evenly onto several immunoSEQ plates. TCRdb keeps only in-frame clones here, not all; method: immunoSEQ multiplex PCR. The sample lists more than 500,000 clones, approximately 95% occurring once. CDR3 length: 12 residues. The germline CDR1 and CDR2 sequences are MDHEN and SYDVKM. V was pared by 2 bases and J by 3 bases, with 2 bases between. Every contributor of samples was a Caucasian grown-up residing in Nashville, Tennessee. With regard to this clone: Within the sample, other DNA sequences also encode this same CDR3.

This rearrangement joins TRBV28 to TRBJ2-1, with D hard to call. This clonotype was obtained from a woman aged 25 to 39 in good health. The sequenced sample consisted of naive CD4+ T cells sorted from blood. Subset noted: CD45RA+ positively selected. CDR3 in amino acids: CASSLLYNEQFF. The CDR3 DNA follows: TGTGCCAGCAGTTTACTCTACAATGAGCAGTTCTTC.